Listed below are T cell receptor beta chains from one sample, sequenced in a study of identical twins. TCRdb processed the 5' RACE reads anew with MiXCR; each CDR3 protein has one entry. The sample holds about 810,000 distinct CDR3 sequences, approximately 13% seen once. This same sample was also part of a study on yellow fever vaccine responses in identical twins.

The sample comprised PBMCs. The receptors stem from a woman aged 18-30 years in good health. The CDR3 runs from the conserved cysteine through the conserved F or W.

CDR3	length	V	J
CASSVAQGQDGYTF	14	TRBV9	TRBJ1-2
CASSLEGQGTGELFF	15	TRBV5-1	TRBJ2-2
CSAVTGSSGNTIYF	14	TRBV20-1	TRBJ1-3
CASSEIDIQWAGPQHF	16	TRBV2	TRBJ1-5
CASNRKAGGSYNEQFF	16	TRBV14	TRBJ2-1
CATRRAESETQYF	13	TRBV15	TRBJ2-5
CASSSTRHSYEQYF	14	TRBV6-1	TRBJ2-7
CASSPRNTDTQYF	13	TRBV18	TRBJ2-3
CASSLDNPDFNSPLHF	16	TRBV5-1	TRBJ1-6
CASGLGDGLAGLQETQYF	18	TRBV5-4	TRBJ2-5
CAISGGHGDEQYF	13	TRBV10-3	TRBJ2-7
CASSLLRGGQIENEQFF	17	TRBV5-1	TRBJ2-1
CASSEFGRGEETQYF	15	TRBV2	TRBJ2-5
CASSQDGGKQPQHF	14	TRBV4-1	TRBJ1-5
CSVGSYRSETQYF	13	TRBV29-1	TRBJ2-5
CASSTPPRDLSDEQFF	16	TRBV4-1	TRBJ2-1
CASSSVGSGHPALTDTQYF	19	TRBV5-1	TRBJ2-3
CCASDPNRAINSPLHF	16	TRBV20-1	TRBJ1-6
CASSDRDRVDEKLFF	15	TRBV10-2	TRBJ1-4
CASSPPGRLHSPLHF	15	TRBV12-3/TRBV12-4	TRBJ1-6
CASTPFPTAEAFF	13	TRBV12-3/TRBV12-4	TRBJ1-1
CAISESKLAGKVKETQYF	18	TRBV10-3	TRBJ2-5
CASSLIFQRGASTDTQYF	18	TRBV5-1	TRBJ2-3
CASSKYKAGYEQYF	14	TRBV6-1	TRBJ2-7
CASTQRDRGVLTF	13	TRBV11-2	TRBJ2-6
CASRRRLAGGLHEQYF	16	TRBV12-3/TRBV12-4	TRBJ2-7
CASSETRTGNTEAFF	15	TRBV25-1	TRBJ1-1
CSARQDRDFYEQYF	14	TRBV20-1	TRBJ2-7
CASRQGGTSGTGEQFF	16	TRBV19	TRBJ2-1
CASSHLAATYNEQFF	15	TRBV3-1	TRBJ2-1
CATSDFRVTQYF	12	TRBV24-1	TRBJ2-3
CASSLLDRLAGGFEQFF	17	TRBV28	TRBJ2-1
CASSLFDTYQETQYF	15	TRBV28	TRBJ2-5
CATSRDGGLSTDTQYF	16	TRBV15	TRBJ2-3
CASSYSRNNEQFF	13	TRBV11-2	TRBJ2-1
CASKDSGGSNTGELFF	16	TRBV12-3/TRBV12-4	TRBJ2-2
CASRRTSGTTDTQYF	15	TRBV7-8	TRBJ2-3
CSVGRSTGPNTEAFF	15	TRBV29-1	TRBJ1-1
CASRALAGVPGQFF	14	TRBV11-3	TRBJ2-1
CATRPDTANYGYTF	14	TRBV24-1	TRBJ1-2
CASSYYSGGAGELFF	15	TRBV6-5	TRBJ2-2
CASSPGTPSSYEQYF	15	TRBV7-9	TRBJ2-7
CASGEGGQGYNEQFF	15	TRBV2	TRBJ2-1
CASSQVRSSYNEQFF	15	TRBV14	TRBJ2-1
CASNQNRAGYTF	12	TRBV13	TRBJ1-2
CSASPKEPYEQYF	13	TRBV20-1	TRBJ2-7
CSAYLARTASYEQYF	15	TRBV29-1	TRBJ2-7
CSALIQGMRTPNTEAFF	17	TRBV29-1	TRBJ1-1
CSVDGQSGTDTQYF	14	TRBV29-1	TRBJ2-3
CASTRDRLTDNEQFF	15	TRBV6-1	TRBJ2-1
CASNTGAGELFF	12	TRBV19	TRBJ2-2
CASSPIEPGQLQETQYF	17	TRBV5-4	TRBJ2-5
CATSGASSYNEQFF	14	TRBV24-1	TRBJ2-1
CASAGAVYEQYF	12	TRBV7-8	TRBJ2-7
CAIESGGAWNEQFF	14	TRBV15	TRBJ2-1
CSVRPRDNEQFF	12	TRBV29-1	TRBJ2-1
CASSPPESYEQYF	13	TRBV7-9	TRBJ2-7
CASGLGLAGTDTQYF	15	TRBV12-5	TRBJ2-3
CARPGSGIIFRCNEQFF	17	TRBV7-6	TRBJ2-1
CATSDFRGNQPQHF	14	TRBV24-1	TRBJ1-5